This TCR beta chain stems from a study of CXCR3-negative and CXCR3-positive naive CD8 T cells. For this clonotype: Its antigen remains unknown.

The CDR3 has 15 residues. The germline V gene encodes CDR1 MDHEN and CDR2 SYDVKM. Study conclusions and caveats: Both of the naive subsets showed about the same high diversity, but memory CD8+ cells had much less. Relative to CXCR3-negative naive cells, CXCR3-positive naive cells had more hydrophobic TRB CDR3s. Whereas memory cells differed, naive CXCR3-negative and CXCR3-positive cells shared similar TRBV-TRBJ usage.

It was by 5' RACE with UMI labels that the TRB cDNA libraries were prepared. After re-calling the 5' RACE reads, TCRdb lists one entry per CDR3 protein, DNA absent. The sample has 75,000 to 90,000 distinct CDR3 sequences; the top ten hold roughly 0.59%. The receptor's source is a human donor in good health. Some clones in this sample may be carry-over from other donors' samples. The sample comprised naive CXCR3+ CD8+ T cells from blood. Subset of the sample: CD45RO-CCR7+CD27+CD95- naive CD8+ T cells expressing CXCR3 (TNR3+). V and J are TRBV28 and TRBJ2-5; TCRdb gives TRBD1 as the D gene, but with no DNA this cannot be confirmed. The CDR3 is CATSTGGVSGETQYF. The whole variable domain, remainder taken from reference TRBV28 and TRBJ2-5, is DVKVTQSSRYLVKRTGEKVFLECVQDMDHENMFWYRQDPGLGLRLIYFSYDVKMKEKGDIPEGYSVSREKKERFSLILESASTNQTSMYLCATSTGGVSGETQYFGPGTRLLVL.